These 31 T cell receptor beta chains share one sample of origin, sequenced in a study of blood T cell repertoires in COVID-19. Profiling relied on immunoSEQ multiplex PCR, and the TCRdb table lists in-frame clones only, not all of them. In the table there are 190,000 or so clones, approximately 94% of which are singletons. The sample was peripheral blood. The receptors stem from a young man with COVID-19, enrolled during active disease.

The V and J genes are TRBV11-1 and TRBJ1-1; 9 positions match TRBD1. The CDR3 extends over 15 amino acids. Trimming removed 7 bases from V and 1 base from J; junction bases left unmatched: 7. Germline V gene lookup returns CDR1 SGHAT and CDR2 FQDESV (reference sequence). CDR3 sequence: CASTDRGLRNTEAFF. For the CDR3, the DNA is TGTGCCAGCACGGACAGGGGCCTACGGAACACTGAAGCTTTCTTT.

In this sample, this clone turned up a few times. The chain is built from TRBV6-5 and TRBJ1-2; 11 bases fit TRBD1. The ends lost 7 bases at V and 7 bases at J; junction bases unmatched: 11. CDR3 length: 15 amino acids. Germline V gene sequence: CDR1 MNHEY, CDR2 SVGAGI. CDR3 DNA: TGTGCCAGCACCTTCGGACAGGGGGCTTTAAGTGGCTACACCTTC. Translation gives CASTFGQGALSGYTF.

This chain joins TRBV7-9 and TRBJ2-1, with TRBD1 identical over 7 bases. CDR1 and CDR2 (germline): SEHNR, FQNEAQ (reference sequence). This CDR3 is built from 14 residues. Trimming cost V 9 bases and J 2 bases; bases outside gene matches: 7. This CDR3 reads CASVRQGAYNEQFF. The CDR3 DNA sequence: TGTGCCAGTGTGAGACAGGGCGCCTACAATGAGCAGTTCTTC.

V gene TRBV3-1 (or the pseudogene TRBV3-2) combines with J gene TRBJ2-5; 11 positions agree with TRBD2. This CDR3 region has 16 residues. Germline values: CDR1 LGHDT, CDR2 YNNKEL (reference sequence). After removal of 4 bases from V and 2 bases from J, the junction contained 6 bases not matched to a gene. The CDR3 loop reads CASSRGIAGGQETQYF. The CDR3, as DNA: TGTGCCAGCAGCCGAGGGATAGCGGGGGGGCAAGAGACCCAGTACTTC.

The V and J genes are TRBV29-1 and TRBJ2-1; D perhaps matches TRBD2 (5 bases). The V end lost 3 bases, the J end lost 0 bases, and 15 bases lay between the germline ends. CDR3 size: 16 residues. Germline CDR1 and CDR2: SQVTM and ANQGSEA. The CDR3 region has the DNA TGCAGCGTTGATGGGGAGCCCTTAAGCTCCTACAATGAGCAGTTCTTC. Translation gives CSVDGEPLSSYNEQFF.

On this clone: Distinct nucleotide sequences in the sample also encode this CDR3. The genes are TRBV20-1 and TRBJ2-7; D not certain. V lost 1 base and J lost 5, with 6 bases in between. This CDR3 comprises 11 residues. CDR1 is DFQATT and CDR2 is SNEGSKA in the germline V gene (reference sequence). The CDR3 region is CSARAGHEQYF. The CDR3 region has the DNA TGCAGTGCTAGAGCTGGGCACGAGCAGTACTTC.

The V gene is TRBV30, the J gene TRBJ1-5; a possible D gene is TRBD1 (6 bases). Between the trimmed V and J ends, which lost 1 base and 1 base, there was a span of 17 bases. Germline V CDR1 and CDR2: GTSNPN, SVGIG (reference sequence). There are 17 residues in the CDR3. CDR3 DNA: TGTGCCTGGAGTGGGGGGTCGGGACACAGGAGCAATCAGCCCCAGCATTTT. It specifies CAWSGGSGHRSNQPQHF.

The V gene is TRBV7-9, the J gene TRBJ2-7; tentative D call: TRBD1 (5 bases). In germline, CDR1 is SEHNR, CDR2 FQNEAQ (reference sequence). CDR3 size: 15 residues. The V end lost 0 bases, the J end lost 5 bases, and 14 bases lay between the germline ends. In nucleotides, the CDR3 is TGTGCCAGCAGCTTAGCTAGCAGGGTGGCCCACGAGCAGTACTTC. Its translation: CASSLASRVAHEQYF.

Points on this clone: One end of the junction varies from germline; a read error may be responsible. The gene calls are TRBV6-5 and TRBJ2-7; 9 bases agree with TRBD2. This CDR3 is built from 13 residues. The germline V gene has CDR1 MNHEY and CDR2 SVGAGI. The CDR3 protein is CASASGDSNEQYF. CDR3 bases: TGTGCCAGCGCTAGCGGGGACTCCAACGAGCAGTACTTC.

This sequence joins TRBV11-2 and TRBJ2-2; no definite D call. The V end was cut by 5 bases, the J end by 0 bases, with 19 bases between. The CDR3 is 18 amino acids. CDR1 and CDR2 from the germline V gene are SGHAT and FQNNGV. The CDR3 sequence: CASSDAFQDYANTGELFF. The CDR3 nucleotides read TGTGCCAGCAGCGACGCCTTTCAGGATTACGCGAACACCGGGGAGCTGTTTTTT.

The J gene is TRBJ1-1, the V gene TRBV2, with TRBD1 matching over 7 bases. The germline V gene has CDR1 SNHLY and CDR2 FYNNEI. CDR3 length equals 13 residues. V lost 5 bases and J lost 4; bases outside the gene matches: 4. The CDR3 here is CASSKDRSTEAFF. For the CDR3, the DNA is TGTGCCAGCAGTAAGGACAGGAGCACTGAAGCTTTCTTT.

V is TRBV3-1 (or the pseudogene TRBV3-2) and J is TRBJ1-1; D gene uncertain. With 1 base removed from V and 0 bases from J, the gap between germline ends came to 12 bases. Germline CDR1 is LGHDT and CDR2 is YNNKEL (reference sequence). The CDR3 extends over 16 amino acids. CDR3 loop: CASSQVAGIVNTEAFF. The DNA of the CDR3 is TGTGCCAGCAGCCAAGTTGCGGGGATCGTGAACACTGAAGCTTTCTTT.

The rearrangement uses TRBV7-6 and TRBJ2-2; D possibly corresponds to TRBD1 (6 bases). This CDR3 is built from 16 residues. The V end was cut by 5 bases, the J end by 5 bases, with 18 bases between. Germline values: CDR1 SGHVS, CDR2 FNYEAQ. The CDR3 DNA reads TGTGCCAGCAGCCGCCGCCGGGACACCACAACCGGGGAGCTGTTTTTT. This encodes CASSRRRDTTTGELFF.

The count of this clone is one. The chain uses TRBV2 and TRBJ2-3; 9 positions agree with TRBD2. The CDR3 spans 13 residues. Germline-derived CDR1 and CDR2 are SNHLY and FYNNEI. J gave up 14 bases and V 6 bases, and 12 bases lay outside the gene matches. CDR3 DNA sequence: TGTGCCAGCAGAATTAGCGAGCGGGGGGACCGGTATTTT. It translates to CASRISERGDRYF.

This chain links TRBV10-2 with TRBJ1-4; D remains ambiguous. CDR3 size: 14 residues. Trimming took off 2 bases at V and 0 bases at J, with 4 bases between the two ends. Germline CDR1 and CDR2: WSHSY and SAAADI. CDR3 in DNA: TGCGCCAGCAGTGAGCAGTCAACTAATGAAAAACTGTTTTTT. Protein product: CASSEQSTNEKLFF.

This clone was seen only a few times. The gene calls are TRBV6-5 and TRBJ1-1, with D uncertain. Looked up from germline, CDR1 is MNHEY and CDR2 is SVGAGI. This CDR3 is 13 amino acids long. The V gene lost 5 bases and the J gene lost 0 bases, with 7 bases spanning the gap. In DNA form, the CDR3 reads TGTGCCAGCAGTCCCGGTTTGAACACTGAAGCTTTCTTT. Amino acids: CASSPGLNTEAFF.

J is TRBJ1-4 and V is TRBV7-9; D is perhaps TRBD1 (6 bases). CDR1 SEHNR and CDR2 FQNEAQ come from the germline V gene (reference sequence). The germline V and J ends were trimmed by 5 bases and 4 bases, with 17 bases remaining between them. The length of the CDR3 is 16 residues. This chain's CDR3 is CASSPSPTGINEKLFF. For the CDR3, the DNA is TGTGCCAGCAGCCCTAGCCCTACAGGGATTAATGAAAAACTGTTTTTT.

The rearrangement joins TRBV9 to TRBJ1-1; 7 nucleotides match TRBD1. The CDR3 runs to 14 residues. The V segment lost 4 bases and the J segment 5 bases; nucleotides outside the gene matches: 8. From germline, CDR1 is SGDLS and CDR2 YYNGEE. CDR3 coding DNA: TGTGCCAGCAGCTCCAGGGGGTCGGGGACTGAAGCTTTCTTT. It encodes CASSSRGSGTEAFF.

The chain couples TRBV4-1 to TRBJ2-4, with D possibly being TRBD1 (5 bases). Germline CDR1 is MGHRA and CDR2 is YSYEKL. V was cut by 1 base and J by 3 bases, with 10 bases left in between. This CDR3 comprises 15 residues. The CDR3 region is CASSQGGAVKNIQYF. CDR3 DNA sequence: TGCGCCAGCAGCCAAGGGGGCGCCGTCAAAAACATTCAGTACTTC.

CDR3: CASSVHGNTGELFF. DNA for the CDR3: TGCGCCAGCAGTGTGCACGGGAACACCGGGGAGCTGTTTTTT. This chain joins TRBV10-1 and TRBJ2-2; no clear D. CDR1 and CDR2 from the germline V gene are WNHNN and SYGVQD (reference sequence). CDR3 length: 14 amino acids. Deletions cut 4 bases from V and 1 base from J, with 7 bases between.

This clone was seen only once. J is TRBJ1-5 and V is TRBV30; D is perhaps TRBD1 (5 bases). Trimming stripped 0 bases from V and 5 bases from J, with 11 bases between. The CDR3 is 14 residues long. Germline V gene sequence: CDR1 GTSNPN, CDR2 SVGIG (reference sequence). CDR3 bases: TGTGCCTGGAGTGTAAGGGGCAGGCATCAGCCCCAGCATTTT. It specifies CAWSVRGRHQPQHF.

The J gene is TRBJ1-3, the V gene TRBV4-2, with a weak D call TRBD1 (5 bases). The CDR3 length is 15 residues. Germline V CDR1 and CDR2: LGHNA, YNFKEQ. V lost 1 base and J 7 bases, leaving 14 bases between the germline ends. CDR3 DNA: TGTGCCAGCAGCCAAGGGGGCAGGGTGCTGAACACCATATATTTT. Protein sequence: CASSQGGRVLNTIYF.

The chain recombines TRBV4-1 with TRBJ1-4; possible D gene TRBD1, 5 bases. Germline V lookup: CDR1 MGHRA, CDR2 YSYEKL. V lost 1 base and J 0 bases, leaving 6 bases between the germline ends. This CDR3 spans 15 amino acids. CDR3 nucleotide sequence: TGCGCCAGCAGCCAAGGACAGCCAACTAATGAAAAACTGTTTTTT. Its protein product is CASSQGQPTNEKLFF.

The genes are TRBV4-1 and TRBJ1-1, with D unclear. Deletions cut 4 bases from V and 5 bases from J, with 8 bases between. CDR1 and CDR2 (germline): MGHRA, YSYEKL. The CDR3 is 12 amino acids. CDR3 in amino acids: CASSRGGTEAFF. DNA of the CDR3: TGCGCCAGCAGCCGGGGAGGGACTGAAGCTTTCTTT.

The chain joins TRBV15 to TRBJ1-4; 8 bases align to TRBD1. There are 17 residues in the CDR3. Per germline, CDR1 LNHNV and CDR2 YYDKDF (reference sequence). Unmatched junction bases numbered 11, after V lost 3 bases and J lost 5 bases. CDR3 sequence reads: CATSSSGTGNLNEKLFF. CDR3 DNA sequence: TGTGCCACCAGCAGCTCCGGGACAGGCAACCTAAATGAAAAACTGTTTTTT.

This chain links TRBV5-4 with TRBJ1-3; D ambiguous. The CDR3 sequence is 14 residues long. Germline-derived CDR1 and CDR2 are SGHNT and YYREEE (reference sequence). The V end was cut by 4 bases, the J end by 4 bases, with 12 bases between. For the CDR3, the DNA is TGTGCCAGCAGCGCGGACGGACTGGGAAACACCATATATTTT. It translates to CASSADGLGNTIYF.

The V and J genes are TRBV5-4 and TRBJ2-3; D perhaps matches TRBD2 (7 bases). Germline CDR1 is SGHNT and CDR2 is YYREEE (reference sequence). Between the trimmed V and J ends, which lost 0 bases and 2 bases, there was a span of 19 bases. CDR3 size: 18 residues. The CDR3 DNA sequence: TGTGCCAGCAGCTTGGGGATTGGGGGGGCATTTCTCACAGATACGCAGTATTTT. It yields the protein CASSLGIGGAFLTDTQYF.

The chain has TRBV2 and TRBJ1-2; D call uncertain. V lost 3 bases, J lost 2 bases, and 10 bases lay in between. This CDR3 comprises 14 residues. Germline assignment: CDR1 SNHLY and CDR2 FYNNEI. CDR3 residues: CASSEADQNYGYTF. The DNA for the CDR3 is TGTGCCAGCAGTGAGGCAGATCAAAACTATGGCTACACCTTC.

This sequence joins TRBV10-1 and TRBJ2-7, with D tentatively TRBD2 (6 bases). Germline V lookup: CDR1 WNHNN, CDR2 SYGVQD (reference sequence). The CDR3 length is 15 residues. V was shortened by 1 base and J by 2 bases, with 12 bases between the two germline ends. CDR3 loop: CASSEFGGTTYEQYF. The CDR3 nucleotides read TGCGCCAGCAGTGAGTTCGGGGGAACAACCTACGAGCAGTACTTC.

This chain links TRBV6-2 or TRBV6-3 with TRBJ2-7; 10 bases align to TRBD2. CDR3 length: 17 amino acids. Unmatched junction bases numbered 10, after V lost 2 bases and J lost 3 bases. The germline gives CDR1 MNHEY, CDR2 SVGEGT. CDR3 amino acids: CASSYHSGGTFLYEQYF. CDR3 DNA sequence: TGTGCCAGCAGTTACCATAGCGGGGGGACTTTCCTCTACGAGCAGTACTTC.

CDR3 coding DNA: TGCGCCAGCAGCCATGTAACGCGGGGGGGCCCCCACTACAATGAGCAGTTCTTC. This translates into CASSHVTRGGPHYNEQFF. The genes are TRBV4-1 and TRBJ2-1; 9 bases agree with TRBD2. The V segment lost 3 bases and the J segment 3 bases; nucleotides outside the gene matches: 12. The CDR3 runs 18 residues. Germline CDR1 and CDR2: MGHRA and YSYEKL.